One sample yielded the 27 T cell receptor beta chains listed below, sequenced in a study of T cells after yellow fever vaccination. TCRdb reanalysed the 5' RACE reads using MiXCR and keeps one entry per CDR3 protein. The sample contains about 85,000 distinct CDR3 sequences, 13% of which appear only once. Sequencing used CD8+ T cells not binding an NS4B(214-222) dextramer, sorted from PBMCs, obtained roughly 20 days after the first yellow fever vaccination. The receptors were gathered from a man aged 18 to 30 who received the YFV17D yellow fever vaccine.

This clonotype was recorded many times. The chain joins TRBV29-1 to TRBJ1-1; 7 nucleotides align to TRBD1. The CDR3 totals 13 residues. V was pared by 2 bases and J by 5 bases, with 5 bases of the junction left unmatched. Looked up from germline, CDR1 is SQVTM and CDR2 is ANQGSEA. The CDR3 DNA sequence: TGCAGCGTTGAATGGCAGGGGGAGACTGAAGCTTTCTTT. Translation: CSVEWQGETEAFF. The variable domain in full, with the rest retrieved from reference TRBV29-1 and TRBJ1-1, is SAVISQKPSRDICQRGTSLTIQCQVDSQVTMMFWYRQQPGQSLTLIATANQGSEATYESGFVIDKFPISRPNLTFSTLTVSNMSPEDSSIYLCSVEWQGETEAFFGQGTRLTVV.

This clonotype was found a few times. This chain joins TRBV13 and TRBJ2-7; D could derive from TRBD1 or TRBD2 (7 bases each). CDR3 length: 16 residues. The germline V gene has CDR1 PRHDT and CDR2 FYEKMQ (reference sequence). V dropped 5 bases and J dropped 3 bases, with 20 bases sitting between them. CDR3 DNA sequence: TGTGCCAGCAGCCTAAACTACAGGGGAGGGGACTACGAGCAGTACTTC. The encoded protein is CASSLNYRGGDYEQYF.

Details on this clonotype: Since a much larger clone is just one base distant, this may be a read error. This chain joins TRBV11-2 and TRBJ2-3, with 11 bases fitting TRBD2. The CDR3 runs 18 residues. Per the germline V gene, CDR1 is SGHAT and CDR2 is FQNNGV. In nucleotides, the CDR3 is TGTGCCAGCAGCTCCCTACTAGCGGGGGTAACTAGCACAGATGCGCAGTATTTT. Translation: CASSSLLAGVTSTDAQYF.

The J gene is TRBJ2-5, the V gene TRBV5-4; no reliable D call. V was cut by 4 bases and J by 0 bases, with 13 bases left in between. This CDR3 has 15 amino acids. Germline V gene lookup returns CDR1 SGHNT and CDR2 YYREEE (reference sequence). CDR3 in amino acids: CASSQVETYQETQYF. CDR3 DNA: TGTGCCAGCAGCCAAGTAGAGACGTACCAAGAGACCCAGTACTTC.

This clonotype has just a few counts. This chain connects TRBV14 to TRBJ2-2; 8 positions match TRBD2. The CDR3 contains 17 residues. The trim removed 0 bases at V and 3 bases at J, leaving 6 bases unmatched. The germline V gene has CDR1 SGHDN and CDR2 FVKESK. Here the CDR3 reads CASSQEKASGYTGELFF. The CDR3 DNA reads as TGTGCCAGCAGCCAAGAAAAGGCTAGCGGGTACACCGGGGAGCTGTTTTTT.

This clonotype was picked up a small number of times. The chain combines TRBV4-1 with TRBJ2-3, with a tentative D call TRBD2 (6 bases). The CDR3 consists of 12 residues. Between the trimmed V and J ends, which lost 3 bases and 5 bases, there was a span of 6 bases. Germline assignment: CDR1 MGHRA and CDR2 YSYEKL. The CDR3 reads CASSQGLDTQYF. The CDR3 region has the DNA TGCGCCAGCAGCCAGGGACTAGATACGCAGTATTTT.

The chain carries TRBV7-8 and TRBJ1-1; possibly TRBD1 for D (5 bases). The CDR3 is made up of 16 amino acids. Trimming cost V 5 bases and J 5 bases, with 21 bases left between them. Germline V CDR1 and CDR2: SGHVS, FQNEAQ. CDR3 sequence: CASSKTTGEADTEAFF. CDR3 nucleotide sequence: TGTGCCAGCAGCAAAACCACGGGGGAAGCGGATACTGAAGCTTTCTTT.

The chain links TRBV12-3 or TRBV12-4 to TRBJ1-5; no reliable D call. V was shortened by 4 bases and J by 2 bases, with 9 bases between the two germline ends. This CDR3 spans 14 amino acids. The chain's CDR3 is CASSSGFRNQPQHF. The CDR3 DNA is TGTGCCAGCAGTTCCGGTTTTCGCAATCAGCCCCAGCATTTT.

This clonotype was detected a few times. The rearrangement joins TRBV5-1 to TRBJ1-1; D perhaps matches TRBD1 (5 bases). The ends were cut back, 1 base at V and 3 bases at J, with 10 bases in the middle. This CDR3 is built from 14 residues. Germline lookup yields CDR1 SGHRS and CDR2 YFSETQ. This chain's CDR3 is CASSLQGGHTEAFF. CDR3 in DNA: TGCGCCAGCAGCTTGCAGGGAGGACACACTGAAGCTTTCTTT.

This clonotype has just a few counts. CDR3 region: CASSVLPGQFHEQFF. The CDR3 DNA is TGCGCCAGCAGCGTGCTTCCGGGACAGTTTCATGAGCAGTTCTTC. V gene TRBV4-1 combines with J gene TRBJ2-1, with 7 positions matching TRBD1. Trimming cost V 5 bases and J 8 bases; bases outside gene matches: 12. CDR1 MGHRA and CDR2 YSYEKL come from the germline V gene. This CDR3 is built from 15 residues.

CDR3 residues: CASSYDGVGETQYF. DNA of the CDR3: TGTGCCAGCAGTTACGATGGGGTGGGGGAGACCCAGTACTTC. The chain recombines TRBV6-5 with TRBJ2-5; D call uncertain. V was clipped by 2 bases and J by 5 bases, with 12 bases between them. CDR3 size: 14 residues. Germline CDR1 MNHEY, CDR2 SVGAGI.

The CDR3: CASSYGGIMSTDTQYF. CDR3 sequence (DNA): TGTGCCAGCAGTTATGGAGGGATCATGAGCACAGATACGCAGTATTTT. The rearrangement joins TRBV6-5 to TRBJ2-3; TRBD2 might be the D (6 bases). The CDR3 is 16 residues long. The V and J ends lost 3 bases and 0 bases respectively, with 13 bases between them. Germline V gives CDR1 MNHEY, CDR2 SVGAGI.

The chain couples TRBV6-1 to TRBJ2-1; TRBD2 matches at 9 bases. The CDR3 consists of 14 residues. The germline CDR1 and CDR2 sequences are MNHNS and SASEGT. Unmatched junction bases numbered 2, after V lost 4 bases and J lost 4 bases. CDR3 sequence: CASSVAGAYNEQFF. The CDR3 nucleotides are TGTGCCAGCAGTGTAGCGGGGGCTTACAATGAGCAGTTCTTC.

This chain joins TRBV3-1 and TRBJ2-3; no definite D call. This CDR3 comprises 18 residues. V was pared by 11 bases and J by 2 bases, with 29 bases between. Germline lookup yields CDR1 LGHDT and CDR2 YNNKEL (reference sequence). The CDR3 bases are TGTGCCTTCAGTTTTGGCTTGGGGTGGCAGGAATCCACAGATACGCAGTATTTT. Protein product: CAFSFGLGWQESTDTQYF.

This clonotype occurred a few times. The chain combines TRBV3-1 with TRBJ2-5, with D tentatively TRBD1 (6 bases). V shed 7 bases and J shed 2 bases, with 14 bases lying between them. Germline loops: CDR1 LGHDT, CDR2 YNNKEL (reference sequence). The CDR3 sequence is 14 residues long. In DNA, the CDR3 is TGTGCCAGCACCCGACAGGACTTTCAAGAGACCCAGTACTTC. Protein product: CASTRQDFQETQYF.

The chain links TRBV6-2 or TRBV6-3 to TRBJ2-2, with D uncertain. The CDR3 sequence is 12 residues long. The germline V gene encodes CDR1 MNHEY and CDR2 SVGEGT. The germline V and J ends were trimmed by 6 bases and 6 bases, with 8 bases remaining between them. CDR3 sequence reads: CASSTPAGELFF. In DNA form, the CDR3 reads TGTGCCAGCAGCACTCCGGCCGGGGAGCTGTTTTTT.

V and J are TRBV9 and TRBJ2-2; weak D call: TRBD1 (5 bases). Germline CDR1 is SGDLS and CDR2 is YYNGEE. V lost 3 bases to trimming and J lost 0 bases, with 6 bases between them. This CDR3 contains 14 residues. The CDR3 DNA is TGTGCCAGCAGCGGGACATCGAACACCGGGGAGCTGTTTTTT. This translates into CASSGTSNTGELFF.

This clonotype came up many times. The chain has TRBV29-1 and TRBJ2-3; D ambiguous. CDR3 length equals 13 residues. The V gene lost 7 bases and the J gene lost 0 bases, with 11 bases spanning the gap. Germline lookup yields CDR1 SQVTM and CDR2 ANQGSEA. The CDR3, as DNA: TGCAGCGCTAACGACGGAAGCACAGATACGCAGTATTTT. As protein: CSANDGSTDTQYF.

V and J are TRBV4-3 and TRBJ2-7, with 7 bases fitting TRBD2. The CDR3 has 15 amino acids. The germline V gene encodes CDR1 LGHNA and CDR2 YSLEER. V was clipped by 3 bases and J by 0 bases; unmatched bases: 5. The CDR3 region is CASSHRRTSSYEQYV. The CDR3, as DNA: TGCGCCAGCAGCCACCGACGGACTAGCTCCTACGAGCAGTACGTC.

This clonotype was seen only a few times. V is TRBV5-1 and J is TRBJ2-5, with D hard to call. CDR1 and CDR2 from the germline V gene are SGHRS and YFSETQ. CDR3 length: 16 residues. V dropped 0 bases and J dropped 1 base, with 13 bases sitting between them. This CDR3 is CASSLVFRQIQETQYF. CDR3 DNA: TGCGCCAGCAGCTTGGTCTTCCGGCAGATCCAAGAGACCCAGTACTTC.

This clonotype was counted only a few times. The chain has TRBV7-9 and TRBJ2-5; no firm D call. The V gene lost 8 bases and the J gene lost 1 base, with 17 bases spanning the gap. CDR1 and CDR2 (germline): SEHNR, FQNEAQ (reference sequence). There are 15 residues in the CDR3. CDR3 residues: CASSGYGDSQETQYF. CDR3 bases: TGTGCCAGCTCTGGATATGGGGATTCCCAAGAGACCCAGTACTTC.

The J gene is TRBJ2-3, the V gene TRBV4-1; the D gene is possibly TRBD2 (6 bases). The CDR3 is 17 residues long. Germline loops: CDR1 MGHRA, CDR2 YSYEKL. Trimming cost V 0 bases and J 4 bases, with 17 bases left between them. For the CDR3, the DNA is TGCGCCAGCAGCCAAGATGCTACTAGCCCGCGCCCAGATACGCAGTATTTT. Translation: CASSQDATSPRPDTQYF.

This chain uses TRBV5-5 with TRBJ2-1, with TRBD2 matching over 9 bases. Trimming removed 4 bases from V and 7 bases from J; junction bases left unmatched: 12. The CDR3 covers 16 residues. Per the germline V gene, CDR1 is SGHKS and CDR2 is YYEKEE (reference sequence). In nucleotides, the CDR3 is TGTGCCAGCAGCCTCGGCTTAGCGGGGGCTAGTAATGAGCAGTTCTTC. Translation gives CASSLGLAGASNEQFF.

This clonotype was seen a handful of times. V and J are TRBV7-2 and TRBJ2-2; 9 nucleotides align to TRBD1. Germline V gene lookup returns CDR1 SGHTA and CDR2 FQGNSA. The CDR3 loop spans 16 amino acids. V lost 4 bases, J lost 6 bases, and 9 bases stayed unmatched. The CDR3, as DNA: TGTGCCAGCAGCTCCGTACAGGGGGCAGAGGCCGGGGAGCTGTTTTTT. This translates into CASSSVQGAEAGELFF. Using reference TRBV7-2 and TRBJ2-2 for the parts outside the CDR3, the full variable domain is GAGVSQSPSNKVTEKGKDVELRCDPISGHTALYWYRQSLGQGLEFLIYFQGNSAPDKSGLPSDRFSAERTGGSVSTLTIQRTQQEDSAVYLCASSSVQGAEAGELFFGEGSRLTVL.

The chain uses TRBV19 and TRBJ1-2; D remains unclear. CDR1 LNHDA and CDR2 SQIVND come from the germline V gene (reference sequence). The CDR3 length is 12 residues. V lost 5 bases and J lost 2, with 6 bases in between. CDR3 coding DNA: TGTGCCAGTAGTGCTTCGAACTATGGCTACACCTTC. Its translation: CASSASNYGYTF. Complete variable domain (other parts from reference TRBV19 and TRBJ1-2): DGGITQSPKYLFRKEGQNVTLSCEQNLNHDAMYWYRQDPGQGLRLIYYSQIVNDFQKGDIAEGYSVSREKKESFPLTVTSAQKNPTAFYLCASSASNYGYTFGSGTRLTVV.

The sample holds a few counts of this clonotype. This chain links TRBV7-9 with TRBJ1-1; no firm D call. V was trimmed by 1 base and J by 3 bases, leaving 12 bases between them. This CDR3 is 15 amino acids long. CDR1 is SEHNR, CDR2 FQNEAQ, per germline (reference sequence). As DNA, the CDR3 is TGTGCCAGCAGCTTAGGCGTCCTACGGGACACTGAAGCTTTCTTT. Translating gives CASSLGVLRDTEAFF.

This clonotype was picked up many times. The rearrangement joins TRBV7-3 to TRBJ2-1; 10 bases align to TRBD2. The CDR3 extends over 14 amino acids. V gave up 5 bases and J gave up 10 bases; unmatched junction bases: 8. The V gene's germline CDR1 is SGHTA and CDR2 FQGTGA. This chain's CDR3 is CASSLRGSGGEQFF. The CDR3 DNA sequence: TGTGCCAGCAGCCTCCGTGGTAGCGGGGGGGAGCAGTTCTTC.